The 21 T cell receptor beta chains in this list originate from one sample, sequenced in a study of shared clonotypes between healthy human individuals (dated by TCRdb to 2018 to 2020). CD8 naive samples were CD45RO-negative cells positively selected for CCR7, giving a CD45RA+CCR7+ population that excluded TemRA cells. The receptor library was made with the immunoSEQ multiplex PCR assay. What TCRdb holds here is the immuneACCESS table cut down to in-frame rearrangements. Part of the clones is not present; checked against another copy, under half of the missing clones reflect an unresolved V gene, and the others are unexplained. In all, the sample holds some 1,900,000 clones, and roughly 94% of those were seen once. The ten largest clones capture under 1.5% of the sample. Sequenced input: naive CD8+ T cells sorted from blood. Taken with the paper, the label for cell subset or site translates to: CD45RA+CCR7+. These receptors came from a young man in good health.

The chain uses TRBV27 and TRBJ2-3; weak D call: TRBD2 (7 bases). CDR3 size: 16 residues. CDR1 and CDR2 (germline): MNHEY, SMNVEV (reference sequence). V dropped 6 bases and J dropped 1 base, with 17 bases sitting between them. The CDR3 here is CASSLRGGGGTDTQYF. The CDR3 DNA reads TGTGCCAGCAGCCTAAGGGGGGGCGGGGGCACAGATACGCAGTATTTT.

This chain links TRBV9 with TRBJ2-2; tentative D call: TRBD1 (5 bases). The CDR3 sequence is 15 residues long. The germline gives CDR1 SGDLS, CDR2 YYNGEE. V was clipped by 4 bases and J by 0 bases, with 10 bases between them. The CDR3 protein is CASSTTGSNTGELFF. Written as DNA, the CDR3 is TGTGCCAGCAGCACAACAGGATCGAACACCGGGGAGCTGTTTTTT.

About this clone: The same CDR3 arises from other DNA sequences in this sample as well. The rearrangement joins TRBV28 to TRBJ2-2; D not certain. The CDR3 covers 13 residues. Germline V gives CDR1 MDHEN, CDR2 SYDVKM. The V end was cut by 1 base, the J end by 4 bases, with 4 bases between. The CDR3 spells CASSLLRTGELFF. CDR3 bases: TGTGCCAGCAGTTTATTACGCACCGGGGAGCTGTTTTTT.

This clone was recorded once. The chain recombines TRBV6-5 with TRBJ2-1; no clear D gene. The CDR3 covers 14 residues. The germline gives CDR1 MNHEY, CDR2 SVGAGI. V lost 0 bases and J 6 bases, leaving 9 bases between the germline ends. The CDR3 reads CASSYSNPANEQFF. Here the CDR3 DNA reads TGTGCCAGCAGTTACTCGAATCCTGCCAATGAGCAGTTCTTC.

This rearrangement joins TRBV7-9 to TRBJ1-2; 7 bases align to TRBD1. The CDR3 loop spans 16 amino acids. The J segment lost 5 bases and the V segment lost 1 base, leaving 10 bases of the junction unmatched. Per germline, CDR1 SEHNR and CDR2 FQNEAQ (reference sequence). The CDR3 DNA reads as TGTGCCAGCAGCTTAGGCACAGGGGAACATCCATATGGCTACACCTTC. Protein: CASSLGTGEHPYGYTF.

As DNA, the CDR3 is TGTGCCAGCAGCTTAGATAGCGGAGCAAACACCGGGGAGCTGTTTTTT. As protein: CASSLDSGANTGELFF. V is TRBV7-2 and J is TRBJ2-2; D might be TRBD2 (6 bases). Looked up from germline, CDR1 is SGHTA and CDR2 is FQGNSA. CDR3 size: 16 residues. The germline V and J ends were trimmed by 1 base and 2 bases, with 11 bases remaining between them.

The chain couples TRBV11-2 to TRBJ1-4; TRBD1 agrees at 9 bases. From germline, CDR1 is SGHAT and CDR2 FQNNGV. This CDR3 has 18 residues. Trimming at V came to 5 bases and at J to 6 bases, leaving 16 bases not matched to a gene. As DNA, the CDR3 is TGTGCCAGCAGCCCAGTGTCCCGGGACAGGGCGGTGGATGAAAAACTGTTTTTT. It specifies CASSPVSRDRAVDEKLFF.

The chain has TRBV4-2 and TRBJ1-2, with TRBD1 as a possible D gene (6 bases). Germline values: CDR1 LGHNA, CDR2 YNFKEQ. The CDR3 is 18 amino acids. V was pared by 0 bases and J by 0 bases, with 17 bases between. The CDR3 here is CASSQDLGTGLANYGYTF. In DNA form, the CDR3 reads TGTGCCAGCAGCCAAGATTTGGGAACAGGGCTAGCTAACTATGGCTACACCTTC.

With respect to this clone: Other DNA sequences of this sample code for an identical CDR3. V gene TRBV4-3 combines with J gene TRBJ2-7; 14 bases fit TRBD2. The CDR3 loop spans 16 amino acids. Germline V CDR1 and CDR2: LGHNA, YSLEER. J gave up 4 bases and V 1 base, and 3 bases lay outside the gene matches. The CDR3 sequence: CASSQGLAGGPYEQYF. CDR3 sequence (DNA): TGCGCCAGCAGCCAAGGACTAGCGGGAGGGCCTTACGAGCAGTACTTC.

The J gene is TRBJ2-2, the V gene TRBV5-1; 12 nucleotides agree with TRBD2. Trimming removed 2 bases from V and 3 bases from J; junction bases left unmatched: 11. Germline V gene data show CDR1 as SGHRS and CDR2 as YFSETQ. There are 19 residues in the CDR3. CDR3 protein: CASSLGLAGTLQDTGELFF. DNA for the CDR3: TGCGCCAGCAGCTTAGGACTAGCGGGGACCCTGCAGGACACCGGGGAGCTGTTTTTT.

This rearrangement joins TRBV11-2 to TRBJ2-1, with D tentatively TRBD2 (5 bases). The CDR3 sequence is 12 residues long. V dropped 5 bases and J dropped 9 bases, with 11 bases sitting between them. Germline CDR1 is SGHAT and CDR2 is FQNNGV. Here the CDR3 reads CASSTSGAEQFF. DNA of the CDR3: TGTGCCAGCAGCACGAGCGGTGCTGAGCAGTTCTTC.

The DNA of the CDR3 is TGCGCCAGCAGCCAAGGAACACAGGGGGTCTACGAGCAGTACTTC. This codes for CASSQGTQGVYEQYF. The chain combines TRBV4-1 with TRBJ2-7, with 8 bases matching TRBD1. V was pared by 1 base and J by 3 bases, with 5 bases of the junction left unmatched. The CDR3 totals 15 residues. From germline, CDR1 is MGHRA and CDR2 YSYEKL.

This chain joins TRBV6-6 and TRBJ2-5; no clear D gene. Germline V lookup: CDR1 MNHNY, CDR2 SVGAGI (reference sequence). The CDR3 extends over 13 amino acids. V was cut by 4 bases and J by 7 bases, with 13 bases left in between. The CDR3 reads CASSSDPSVTQYF. In DNA form, the CDR3 reads TGTGCCAGCAGTTCTGACCCCTCTGTGACCCAGTACTTC.

This clone has only one observation. The V and J genes are TRBV7-2 and TRBJ2-1; 9 nucleotides align to TRBD2. CDR3 size: 15 residues. From germline, CDR1 is SGHTA and CDR2 FQGNSA. Unmatched junction bases numbered 7, after V lost 2 bases and J lost 8 bases. The chain's CDR3 is CASSLPSGVWDEQFF. CDR3 DNA sequence: TGTGCCAGCAGCTTACCTAGCGGGGTTTGGGATGAGCAGTTCTTC.

CDR3 in amino acids: CASSGSPGWGNEKLFF. Here the CDR3 DNA reads TGTGCCAGCAGTGGGAGCCCGGGATGGGGAAATGAAAAACTGTTTTTT. The rearrangement uses TRBV27 and TRBJ1-4; D unresolved. The CDR3 runs 16 residues. V was cut by 5 bases and J by 5 bases, with 18 bases left in between. Germline V lookup: CDR1 MNHEY, CDR2 SMNVEV (reference sequence).

This clone has only one observation. The rearrangement uses TRBV30 and TRBJ1-2; 7 bases agree with TRBD1. Trimming at V came to 3 bases and at J to 1 base, leaving 11 bases not matched to a gene. The CDR3 has 16 residues. Looked up from germline, CDR1 is GTSNPN and CDR2 is SVGIG (reference sequence). The chain's CDR3 is CAWREIGTDNNYGYTF. In DNA form, the CDR3 reads TGTGCCTGGAGAGAGATCGGGACAGACAATAACTATGGCTACACCTTC.

The chain combines TRBV27 with TRBJ1-2; the D gene is possibly TRBD1 (6 bases). The CDR3 loop spans 13 amino acids. Trimming stripped 8 bases from V and 7 bases from J, with 17 bases between. CDR1 and CDR2 (germline): MNHEY, SMNVEV (reference sequence). CDR3 in amino acids: CASGLRGGFGYTF. Here the CDR3 DNA reads TGTGCCAGCGGTCTCAGGGGTGGGTTTGGCTACACCTTC.

The V gene is TRBV6-5, the J gene TRBJ1-4; D is possibly TRBD1 (6 bases). V lost 4 bases, J lost 7 bases, and 13 bases lay in between. Germline V gene data show CDR1 as MNHEY and CDR2 as SVGAGI. The CDR3 has 14 amino acids. CDR3 in amino acids: CASSSGGLSEKLFF. The CDR3 region has the DNA TGTGCCAGCAGTTCTGGGGGCCTCAGTGAAAAACTGTTTTTT.

With regard to this clone: The sample has other DNA sequences that encode this CDR3 too. This chain connects TRBV7-9 to TRBJ1-1; the D gene is possibly TRBD1 (6 bases). V was pared by 4 bases and J by 2 bases, with 8 bases between. Germline V gene lookup returns CDR1 SEHNR and CDR2 FQNEAQ (reference sequence). This CDR3 has 13 residues. The CDR3 nucleotides are TGTGCCAGCAGCTCCGGGACAAACACTGAAGCTTTCTTT. Its protein is CASSSGTNTEAFF.

The chain has TRBV4-1 and TRBJ1-6, with TRBD1 as a possible D gene (5 bases). The CDR3 covers 16 residues. Germline-derived CDR1 and CDR2 are MGHRA and YSYEKL. Trimming took off 0 bases at V and 4 bases at J, with 10 bases between the two ends. CDR3 amino acids: CASSQDKTDYNSPLHF. CDR3 bases: TGCGCCAGCAGCCAAGATAAGACAGATTATAATTCACCCCTCCACTTT.

Turning to this clone: At the DNA level, this CDR3 is encoded by other sequences in the same sample as well. The genes are TRBV7-2 and TRBJ2-7; 9 bases agree with TRBD1. The CDR3 totals 14 residues. The V and J ends lost 3 bases and 4 bases, in that order; junction bases with no gene match: 4. Germline-derived CDR1 and CDR2 are SGHTA and FQGNSA. The CDR3 coding sequence is TGTGCCAGCAGCTTCCCCGGACAGGGGTACGAGCAGTACTTC. Its protein is CASSFPGQGYEQYF. Looking up the rest from reference TRBV7-2 and TRBJ2-7 gives the full variable domain: GAGVSQSPSNKVTEKGKDVELRCDPISGHTALYWYRQSLGQGLEFLIYFQGNSAPDKSGLPSDRFSAERTGGSVSTLTIQRTQQEDSAVYLCASSFPGQGYEQYFGPGTRLTVT.